Presented here are 8 T cell receptor beta chains from one specimen sequenced in a study of blood T cell repertoires in COVID-19. Clones were read by immunoSEQ multiplex PCR, and TCRdb kept only the in-frame ones, dropping some. The profile shows roughly 140,000 clones, over 70% of them singletons. Sequenced sample: peripheral blood. These receptor sequences come from a woman aged 45-65 years with acute or convalescent COVID-19.

This clone was seen once. The genes are TRBV18 and TRBJ1-5, with D uncertain. The germline V gene encodes CDR1 KGHSH and CDR2 LQKENI. The CDR3 covers 17 residues. The V end was cut by 1 base, the J end by 0 bases, with 13 bases between. CDR3 bases: TGTGCCAGCTCACCACGGGGAGGTGGGTATAGCAATCAGCCCCAGCATTTT. It yields the protein CASSPRGGGYSNQPQHF.

This clone has only one observation. The chain joins TRBV6-1 to TRBJ2-3; TRBD2 agrees at 8 bases. Germline V gene data show CDR1 as MNHNS and CDR2 as SASEGT. This CDR3 has 16 amino acids. J lost 4 bases, V lost 0 bases, and 6 bases had no gene match. CDR3: CASSEALGTRADTQYF. The CDR3 DNA is TGTGCCAGCAGTGAAGCGCTAGGGACTAGGGCAGATACGCAGTATTTT.

The chain employs TRBV9 and TRBJ1-1; perhaps TRBD1 as D (6 bases). The CDR3 runs 17 residues. V lost 0 bases and J 1 base, leaving 16 bases between the germline ends. Germline CDR1 and CDR2: SGDLS and YYNGEE. The CDR3 loop reads CASSVGAPGVRNTEAFF. The DNA for the CDR3 is TGTGCCAGCAGCGTAGGGGCCCCAGGGGTGCGGAACACTGAAGCTTTCTTT.

This clone was picked up one time. The chain employs TRBV2 and TRBJ1-6, with TRBD1 matching 8 bases. This CDR3 has 14 amino acids. Germline V CDR1 and CDR2: SNHLY, FYNNEI. V shed 6 bases, J shed 7 bases, and the junction held 5 bases outside the gene matches. The CDR3 sequence: CASRSDRVNSPLHF. CDR3 bases: TGTGCCAGCAGGTCGGACAGGGTAAATTCACCCCTCCACTTT.

This clone was counted a single time. This chain joins TRBV9 and TRBJ2-1; D may be TRBD1 (6 bases). V gave up 2 bases and J gave up 4 bases, with 16 bases separating them. CDR1 is SGDLS and CDR2 is YYNGEE in the germline V gene. This CDR3 region has 16 residues. This CDR3 is CASSVRPGEEYNEQFF. The CDR3 DNA is TGTGCCAGCAGCGTCCGCCCAGGGGAAGAATACAATGAGCAGTTCTTC.

CDR3 sequence reads: CASSLPPGQGSTGNTIYF. CDR3 coding DNA: TGTGCCAGCAGTTTACCCCCCGGACAGGGGAGTACTGGAAACACCATATATTTT. V and J are TRBV27 and TRBJ1-3; 9 nucleotides match TRBD1. The length of the CDR3 is 18 residues. The V gene's germline CDR1 is MNHEY and CDR2 SMNVEV (reference sequence). The junction had 10 bases not matched to a gene; V was cut back by 2 bases and J by 2 bases.

CDR3 in amino acids: CSASASVGQLNYEQYF. CDR3 in DNA: TGCAGTGCTAGTGCCTCCGTTGGACAACTTAACTACGAGCAGTACTTC. The chain employs TRBV20-1 and TRBJ2-7; a possible D gene is TRBD1 (5 bases). The CDR3 is 16 amino acids. Per the germline V gene, CDR1 is DFQATT and CDR2 is SNEGSKA (reference sequence). V was pared by 3 bases and J by 3 bases, with 21 bases between.

The rearrangement links TRBV12-3 or TRBV12-4 to TRBJ1-6; D unclear. This CDR3 has 13 amino acids. Trimming took off 6 bases at V and 10 bases at J, with 13 bases between the two ends. The CDR3 loop reads CASSPNDGSPLHF. The CDR3 nucleotides are TGTGCCAGCAGCCCGAACGATGGCTCACCCCTCCACTTT.